This T cell receptor beta chain is from a study of T cell repertoires in aging, cancer and after chemotherapy. Study-level background: Patients with glioblastoma brain tumors were sampled before and after temozolomide-based therapy. The study's findings and limits: In each cancer cohort, median generation probability increased across chemotherapy, suggesting thymic output rebounded. Immunological memory after chemotherapy cannot be judged from the repertoire data. Age-matched healthy donors had significantly more diverse, less clonal blood TCR repertoires than untreated cancer patients.

The germline gives CDR1 SEHNR, CDR2 FQNEAQ (reference sequence). The germline V and J ends were trimmed by 6 bases and 4 bases, with 14 bases remaining between them. This CDR3 has 14 amino acids. Peripheral blood genomic DNA, not sorted cells or RNA, was the template. A mixed TRB-A/B primer pool amplified rearranged TRB by multiplex touch-down PCR. MiXCR, run by TCRdb on the multiplex PCR reads, gives a single entry per CDR3 protein. The data show some 3,500 distinct CDR3 sequences, 27% seen once. This clonotype is labeled medium-sized. Its specificity is unknown. The sequenced sample was blood. The rearrangement joins TRBV7-9 to TRBJ2-3; D remains ambiguous. The source is a human donor with a solid tumor. CDR3: CASRSPRGADTQYF. The CDR3 DNA is TGTGCCAGCAGGTCCCCTCGTGGTGCAGATACGCAGTATTTT.